Below, 10 T cell receptor beta chains from the same sample are listed, as sequenced in a study of vaccination effects on CD4 cells after COVID-19. Their specific antigens are unknown. Sequenced by immunoSEQ multiplex PCR; TCRdb stores in-frame clones only, minus some. The table includes 20,000 to 25,000 clones, about 75% detected once. Sequencing followed a ViraFEST assay step that expanded antigen-specific CD4+ T cells with viral peptide pools. Cultured cells yielded isolated CD4+ T cells after approximately nine days. Vaccinated participants had no history of SARS-CoV-2 infection and tested negative for nucleocapsid antibodies. Specimen: CD4+ T cells from PBMCs cultured with HCoV-NL63 spike peptides, collected before COVID-19 vaccination. The receptor set was obtained from a human donor who received a COVID-19 vaccine.

The chain is built from TRBV27 and TRBJ1-2; D is uncertain. Between the trimmed V and J ends, which lost 6 bases and 2 bases, there was a span of 16 bases. CDR1 is MNHEY and CDR2 is SMNVEV in the germline V gene (reference sequence). The CDR3 loop spans 15 amino acids. The CDR3 loop is CASRTRGRANYGYTF. The CDR3 DNA is TGTGCCAGCAGGACCCGTGGCAGAGCCAACTATGGCTACACCTTC.

The chain links TRBV29-1 to TRBJ2-5; D uncertain. V was cut by 4 bases and J by 0 bases, with 6 bases left in between. Germline V gives CDR1 SQVTM, CDR2 ANQGSEA. The CDR3 is 12 amino acids. The CDR3 sequence is CSVVPYQETQYF. As DNA, the CDR3 is TGCAGCGTTGTGCCCTACCAAGAGACCCAGTACTTC.

The V gene is TRBV30, the J gene TRBJ1-5, with 7 bases fitting TRBD1. Germline CDR1 GTSNPN, CDR2 SVGIG (reference sequence). Trimming took 2 bases from V and 1 from J; bases not matched to a gene: 2. The CDR3 length is 14 residues. CDR3 coding DNA: TGTGCCTGGAGTCCAGGGGGGAGCAATCAGCCCCAGCATTTT. Amino acids: CAWSPGGSNQPQHF.

This chain uses TRBV6-2 or TRBV6-3 with TRBJ2-1, with D perhaps TRBD2 (6 bases). Trimming stripped 5 bases from V and 9 bases from J, with 35 bases between. Per the germline V gene, CDR1 is MNHEY and CDR2 is SVGEGT. The CDR3 has 20 residues. The CDR3 spells CASSGRAGTFIGVRVGEQFF. The CDR3 nucleotides are TGTGCCAGCAGTGGACGAGCCGGGACTTTTATTGGCGTTCGTGTCGGTGAGCAGTTCTTC.

The rearrangement uses TRBV11-2 and TRBJ2-1, with no clear D. From germline, CDR1 is SGHAT and CDR2 FQNNGV. V was trimmed by 1 base and J by 2 bases, leaving 9 bases between them. This CDR3 has 15 residues. The CDR3 DNA reads as TGTGCCAGCAGCTTAGCGGGCCCCACCTACAATGAGCAGTTCTTC. Residues: CASSLAGPTYNEQFF.

This clone appeared many times. In nucleotides, the CDR3 is TGTGCCAGTACACGACGGGGGATCCTCAGAACCGGGGAGCTGTTTTTT. Its translation is CASTRRGILRTGELFF. The chain links TRBV19 to TRBJ2-2, with D maybe TRBD2 (6 bases). The CDR3 covers 16 residues. V lost 7 bases and J lost 5, with 20 bases in between. The germline gives CDR1 LNHDA, CDR2 SQIVND (reference sequence).

This clone was counted once. The V call is TRBV10-3, the J call TRBJ2-7, with 10 bases that match TRBD1. V lost 7 bases to trimming and J lost 5 bases; unmatched junction nucleotides: 8. From germline, CDR1 is ENHRY and CDR2 SYGVKD. This CDR3 comprises 14 residues. CDR3 sequence (DNA): TGTGCCATCACCCCGGGACAGGGGATCCACGAGCAGTACTTC. This sequence encodes CAITPGQGIHEQYF.

The chain uses TRBV2 and TRBJ1-1; possibly TRBD1 for D (6 bases). Trimming left V 7 bases short and J 6 bases short, with 15 bases between. CDR3 length: 13 amino acids. Germline CDR1 and CDR2: SNHLY and FYNNEI. The CDR3 DNA reads TGTGCCAGCACTTTGACAGGTAGTTCTGAAGCTTTCTTT. Protein: CASTLTGSSEAFF. Complete variable domain (other parts from reference TRBV2 and TRBJ1-1): EPEVTQTPSHQVTQMGQEVILRCVPISNHLYFYWYRQILGQKVEFLVSFYNNEISEKSEIFDDQFSVERPDGSNFTLKIRSTKLEDSAMYFCASTLTGSSEAFFGQGTRLTVV.

The chain recombines TRBV6-1 with TRBJ2-3; 10 positions agree with TRBD2. CDR3 length equals 16 residues. Trimming cost V 2 bases and J 4 bases; bases outside gene matches: 6. CDR1 MNHNS and CDR2 SASEGT come from the germline V gene. CDR3 coding DNA: TGTGCCAGCAGTGAACCGAGCGGGAGGGCGGCAGATACGCAGTATTTT. This gives the protein CASSEPSGRAADTQYF.

The chain carries TRBV13 and TRBJ2-3; the D call may be TRBD1 or TRBD2 (5 bases each). Trimming removed 2 bases from V and 5 bases from J, with 14 bases in between. The CDR3 is 15 residues long. Germline V lookup: CDR1 PRHDT, CDR2 FYEKMQ (reference sequence). In DNA, the CDR3 is TGTGCCAGCAGCTTATCTGCATTTGGGGGAGATACGCAGTATTTT. It yields the protein CASSLSAFGGDTQYF. Based on the CDR3 plus reference TRBV13 and TRBJ2-3, the full variable domain is AAGVIQSPRHLIKEKRETATLKCYPIPRHDTVYWYQQGPGQDPQFLISFYEKMQSDKGSIPDRFSAQQFSDYHSELNMSSLELGDSALYFCASSLSAFGGDTQYFGPGTRLTVL.